The present T cell receptor beta chain was sequenced within a study of blood T cells in healthy people across ages. Study information: Roughly one uniquely barcoded beta molecule per two T cells was captured. General observations from the study: It was not possible, with unsorted PBMCs, to conclusively compare naive and antigen-experienced cells.

Isolated per sample were at least 6 million PBMCs. In the case of this clonotype: Its antigen remains unidentified.

A second PCR, run for roughly 7 to 12 cycles, used a sample-barcoded 5' primer plus a J-beta primer mix. One entry per CDR3 protein, called by TCRdb with MiXCR from the 5' RACE reads. The top ten clones hold around 20% of a sample with around 620,000 distinct CDR3 sequences, roughly 28% of them seen once. This TCR was sampled from a woman in her seventies in good health. Sequences were obtained from blood.

In nucleotides, the CDR3 is TGCAGTGCTAGAAAGGGGGGTCAGAACACTGAAGCTTTCTTT. Translation gives CSARKGGQNTEAFF. The chain carries TRBV20-1 and TRBJ1-1, with a tentative D call TRBD1 (6 bases). CDR1 and CDR2 (germline): DFQATT, SNEGSKA (reference sequence). CDR3 length equals 14 residues. V was pared by 2 bases and J by 1 base, with 11 bases between.